This TCR beta chain was profiled in a study of blood T cell repertoires in COVID-19. Whole-study context: Sources were T cells, B-cell-depleted T cells, or PBMCs; the material itself was cDNA or gDNA.

The CDR3 is 15 amino acids. CDR1 and CDR2 from the germline V gene are DFQATT and SNEGSKA (reference sequence). V was trimmed by 3 bases and J by 0 bases, leaving 14 bases between them. How the authors handled the data: Amplifying reference gene primers gave estimates of nucleated cell counts. The method was immunoSEQ multiplex PCR; TCRdb's version includes in-frame clones alone and lacks a portion of them. V and J calls and clone size are given by that table; D and trimming were obtained from the DNA. Among more than 85,000 clones listed, about 81% were seen once. The source of this sequence is a man between 65 and 85 years old with acute or convalescent COVID-19. Sequences were obtained from peripheral blood. V gene TRBV20-1 combines with J gene TRBJ1-1, with a tentative D call TRBD1 (6 bases). CDR3 coding DNA: TGCAGTGCTAGTGGGACACTAATCATGAACACTGAAGCTTTCTTT. This encodes CSASGTLIMNTEAFF.